The sequence of this T cell receptor beta chain was determined in a study of technical replicates of blood from a handful of donors. Germline-derived CDR1 and CDR2 are PRHDT and FYEKMQ (reference sequence). The CDR3 loop spans 13 amino acids. Trimming took 5 bases from V and 4 from J, leaving 11 bases between them. Some clones are missing from TCRdb's copy, which holds only in-frame ones; the method was immunoSEQ multiplex PCR. The sample has 75,000 to 100,000 clones; around 96% are singletons. The chain joins TRBV13 to TRBJ2-5, with D tentatively TRBD2 (5 bases). The source of this sequence is a human donor in good health. Sequenced material: T cells isolated from PBMCs. The CDR3 coding sequence is TGTGCCAGCAGCCCCTGGGCGGGAGAGACCCAGTACTTC. Translating it yields CASSPWAGETQYF.